The 24 T cell receptor beta chains reported below all come from one sample, sequenced in a study of human T cells and chemical hapten exposure. The sample's time point: pre-sensitization, week 0. Described treatment: therapeutic diphenylcyclopropenone sensitization with weekly scalp DPC. TCRdb fed the RACE reads into MiXCR, producing one record per CDR3 protein. The data contain some 98,000 distinct CDR3 sequences, approximately 11% of them singletons. The sample in question was whole blood, obtained in connection with sensitization to the hapten diphenylcyclopropenone (DPC). These receptors were taken from a woman aged 55-69 years with alopecia areata. Some clones in this sample may be carry-over from other donors' samples.

In this sample, this clonotype turned up many times. The rearrangement links TRBV7-2 to TRBJ1-5; D remains unclear. V was cut by 3 bases and J by 4 bases, with 7 bases left in between. The CDR3 totals 13 residues. The germline V gene has CDR1 SGHTA and CDR2 FQGNSA. The CDR3 loop reads CASSFGVNQPQHF. In nucleotides, the CDR3 is TGTGCCAGCAGCTTCGGAGTGAATCAGCCCCAGCATTTT.

The rearrangement uses TRBV7-2 and TRBJ2-3; 8 positions match TRBD2. Germline trimming cut 5 bases from V and 6 bases from J; bases unmatched to any gene: 16. The CDR3 is 17 amino acids. The germline V gene has CDR1 SGHTA and CDR2 FQGNSA. CDR3: CASSPGGIAGLGDTQYF. The DNA of the CDR3 is TGTGCCAGCAGCCCTGGGGGGATAGCGGGGTTAGGGGATACGCAGTATTTT.

The V gene is TRBV7-9, the J gene TRBJ2-7, with unresolved D. The V gene lost 4 bases and the J gene lost 0 bases, with 7 bases spanning the gap. The CDR3 has 13 residues. The germline V gene encodes CDR1 SEHNR and CDR2 FQNEAQ (reference sequence). DNA of the CDR3: TGTGCCAGCAGCTCAGATATCTCCTACGAGCAGTACTTC. Encoded protein: CASSSDISYEQYF.

In this sample, this clonotype turned up a few times. The chain couples TRBV9 to TRBJ1-2; D may be TRBD1 (5 bases). The V gene's germline CDR1 is SGDLS and CDR2 YYNGEE. This CDR3 comprises 16 residues. Deletions cut 0 bases from V and 3 bases from J, with 15 bases between. The CDR3 DNA is TGTGCCAGCAGCGTAGCGGGGTCGGAGGGGCACTATGGCTACACCTTC. This sequence encodes CASSVAGSEGHYGYTF. Based on the CDR3 plus reference TRBV9 and TRBJ1-2, the full variable domain is DSGVTQTPKHLITATGQRVTLRCSPRSGDLSVYWYQQSLDQGLQFLIQYYNGEERAKGNILERFSAQQFPDLHSELNLSSLELGDSALYFCASSVAGSEGHYGYTFGSGTRLTVV.

The chain combines TRBV5-1 with TRBJ1-3; D unclear. This CDR3 comprises 16 residues. CDR1 and CDR2 from the germline V gene are SGHRS and YFSETQ. V gave up 0 bases and J gave up 2 bases, with 12 bases separating them. CDR3 in amino acids: CASSLDVGKPGNTIYF. For the CDR3, the DNA is TGCGCCAGCAGCTTGGATGTGGGGAAGCCTGGAAACACCATATATTTT.

The CDR3 sequence is CSARDWGAGNTIYF. DNA of the CDR3: TGCAGTGCTAGAGATTGGGGGGCTGGAAACACCATATATTTT. V gene TRBV20-1 combines with J gene TRBJ1-3; possible D gene TRBD1, 5 bases. The CDR3 extends over 14 amino acids. Trimming took 0 bases from V and 2 from J, leaving 8 bases between them. Germline lookup yields CDR1 DFQATT and CDR2 SNEGSKA (reference sequence).

This clonotype was counted between two and nine times. The V and J genes are TRBV2 and TRBJ1-5, with TRBD1 identical over 10 bases. V lost 4 bases and J lost 4; bases outside the gene matches: 4. The CDR3 sequence is 15 residues long. Germline CDR1 reads SNHLY; CDR2 reads FYNNEI. CDR3: CASSAGTGVNQPQHF. CDR3 sequence (DNA): TGTGCCAGCAGTGCCGGGACAGGGGTAAATCAGCCCCAGCATTTT. The full variable domain, rest sourced from reference TRBV2 and TRBJ1-5, is EPEVTQTPSHQVTQMGQEVILRCVPISNHLYFYWYRQILGQKVEFLVSFYNNEISEKSEIFDDQFSVERPDGSNFTLKIRSTKLEDSAMYFCASSAGTGVNQPQHFGDGTRLSIL.

The chain couples TRBV5-6 to TRBJ1-1; D may be TRBD1 (5 bases). The CDR3 spans 14 residues. V lost 4 bases and J lost 5, with 15 bases in between. Germline values: CDR1 SGHDT, CDR2 YYEEEE. The CDR3: CASSVRQPGTEAFF. For the CDR3, the DNA is TGTGCCAGCAGCGTACGACAGCCGGGGACTGAAGCTTTCTTT.

This chain links TRBV7-3 with TRBJ1-5; D gene ambiguous. The CDR3 consists of 13 residues. V lost 2 bases to trimming and J lost 5 bases, with 7 bases between them. CDR1 and CDR2 (germline): SGHTA, FQGTGA. CDR3 sequence: CASSLDADQPQHF. CDR3 DNA sequence: TGTGCCAGCAGCTTAGACGCAGATCAGCCCCAGCATTTT.

This clonotype has a handful of counts. This rearrangement joins TRBV18 to TRBJ1-1; tentative D call: TRBD1 (5 bases). Germline CDR1 and CDR2: KGHSH and LQKENI. Trimming took 1 base from V and 5 from J, leaving 17 bases between them. There are 16 residues in the CDR3. The CDR3 DNA reads TGTGCCAGCTCACCACGTACTAAACAGGACGGAACTGAAGCTTTCTTT. The encoded protein is CASSPRTKQDGTEAFF.

This clonotype appeared many times. This rearrangement joins TRBV12-3 or TRBV12-4 to TRBJ2-3, with 8 bases identical to TRBD2. The V gene end was trimmed by 9 bases and the J gene end by 2 bases; junction bases not matched to a gene: 7. CDR3 length equals 14 residues. The CDR3 region has the DNA TGTGCCAGTCGTAGCGGGGTAGACACAGATACGCAGTATTTT. Translating gives CASRSGVDTDTQYF.

This clonotype was observed many times. The chain couples TRBV6-2 or TRBV6-3 to TRBJ1-1; the D is unclear. This CDR3 is built from 13 residues. Deletions cut 5 bases from V and 1 base from J, with 8 bases between. Germline lookup yields CDR1 MNHEY and CDR2 SVGEGT. The CDR3 reads CASSRYRNTEAFF. The DNA of the CDR3 is TGTGCCAGCAGTAGGTACAGGAACACTGAAGCTTTCTTT.

For this clonotype: This may stem from a read error, because a much larger clone lies one nucleotide away. The rearrangement joins TRBV27 to TRBJ2-2; a weak D match, TRBD1 (7 bases). Trimming left V 9 bases short and J 6 bases short, with 20 bases between. Germline CDR1 and CDR2: MNHEY and SMNVEV (reference sequence). CDR3 length: 15 amino acids. The CDR3 spells CARSRQGAGSGELFF. DNA of the CDR3: TGTGCCAGATCCAGACAGGGAGCGGGCTCCGGGGAGCTGTTTTTT.

Ten or more counts support this clonotype. V is TRBV5-1 and J is TRBJ2-1; 7 bases are shared with TRBD2. This CDR3 is built from 16 residues. Unmatched junction bases numbered 13, after V lost 3 bases and J lost 7 bases. The V gene's germline CDR1 is SGHRS and CDR2 YFSETQ. The CDR3 sequence is CASSWGGTGVENEQFF. The CDR3 DNA sequence: TGCGCCAGCAGCTGGGGAGGGACGGGGGTCGAGAATGAGCAGTTCTTC.

The rearrangement uses TRBV29-1 and TRBJ1-2, with a weak D call TRBD1 (6 bases). The V gene lost 7 bases and the J gene lost 5 bases, with 14 bases spanning the gap. The CDR3 covers 12 residues. Germline loops: CDR1 SQVTM, CDR2 ANQGSEA. The CDR3 here is CSAEGGGYGYTF. The CDR3 nucleotides are TGCAGCGCCGAAGGGGGAGGTTATGGCTACACCTTC.

In this sample, this clonotype turned up many times. This chain uses TRBV7-9 with TRBJ1-4, with D unresolved. The CDR3 contains 16 residues. Looked up from germline, CDR1 is SEHNR and CDR2 is FQNEAQ (reference sequence). The V gene lost 1 base and the J gene lost 0 bases, with 9 bases spanning the gap. CDR3 loop: CASSLGVGATNEKLFF. CDR3 DNA: TGTGCCAGCAGCTTAGGTGTCGGCGCAACTAATGAAAAACTGTTTTTT.

This clonotype was recorded at least ten times. The rearrangement links TRBV18 to TRBJ1-2; D not resolved. This CDR3 contains 14 residues. Trimming shortened V by 4 bases and J by 6 bases, and 15 bases separated the two germline ends. Germline V CDR1 and CDR2: KGHSH, LQKENI. CDR3 residues: CASSLTTPANGYTF. The CDR3, as DNA: TGTGCCAGCTCACTCACTACACCGGCAAATGGCTACACCTTC.

There are many counts of this clonotype. This chain connects TRBV12-3 or TRBV12-4 to TRBJ1-1, with 11 bases matching TRBD1. V lost 5 bases, J lost 5 bases, and 10 bases stayed unmatched. This CDR3 is 16 amino acids long. In nucleotides, the CDR3 is TGTGCCAGCAGTCCCGGACAGGGGGCGATTGGTACTGAAGCTTTCTTT. It encodes CASSPGQGAIGTEAFF.

Many counts were recorded for this clonotype. V usage is TRBV6-5 and J usage is TRBJ1-1; D might be TRBD1 (5 bases). Germline V gene lookup returns CDR1 MNHEY and CDR2 SVGAGI. V lost 4 bases, J lost 1 base, and 19 bases lay in between. This CDR3 comprises 17 residues. The CDR3 reads CASSSAAEQDRNTEAFF. CDR3 nucleotide sequence: TGTGCCAGCAGTTCAGCGGCGGAACAGGACCGGAACACTGAAGCTTTCTTT.

The chain combines TRBV7-2 with TRBJ1-6; D is uncertain. Germline CDR1 SGHTA, CDR2 FQGNSA. The V and J ends lost 5 bases and 9 bases respectively, with 14 bases between them. There are 14 residues in the CDR3. CDR3 DNA sequence: TGTGCCAGCAGCCGAGGAGAGATGGCTTCACCCCTCCACTTT. Translated, it gives CASSRGEMASPLHF.

This clonotype turned up a few times. The chain links TRBV19 to TRBJ2-3; D possibly matches TRBD1 or TRBD2 (5 bases each). V gave up 2 bases and J gave up 6 bases, with 12 bases separating them. The CDR3 length is 14 residues. Germline V gene data show CDR1 as LNHDA and CDR2 as SQIVND (reference sequence). CDR3 sequence: CASSILQGGDTQYF. The CDR3 nucleotides are TGTGCCAGTAGTATATTGCAGGGCGGGGATACGCAGTATTTT.

The chain combines TRBV4-1 with TRBJ1-2; no reliable D call. The germline V gene encodes CDR1 MGHRA and CDR2 YSYEKL. V dropped 0 bases and J dropped 6 bases, with 11 bases sitting between them. The length of the CDR3 is 14 residues. CDR3 sequence (DNA): TGCGCCAGCAGCCAAGAGGCCCTCCCCCATGGCTACACCTTC. Protein product: CASSQEALPHGYTF.

In its sample, this clonotype was seen many times. The V and J genes are TRBV12-3 or TRBV12-4 and TRBJ2-1; D ambiguous. The CDR3 spans 14 residues. The V and J ends lost 5 bases and 5 bases respectively, with 13 bases between them. DNA of the CDR3: TGTGCCAGCAGTCTCCCACCCGACCACAATGAGCAGTTCTTC. Its protein is CASSLPPDHNEQFF.

The table lists this clonotype with many counts. The gene calls are TRBV18 and TRBJ1-2, with D possibly TRBD1 on 5 matching bases. V dropped 2 bases and J dropped 6 bases, with 7 bases sitting between them. The V gene's germline CDR1 is KGHSH and CDR2 LQKENI. This CDR3 region has 12 residues. CDR3 DNA: TGTGCCAGCTCACCAGCGGGGGATGGCTACACCTTC. This gives the protein CASSPAGDGYTF.